This T cell receptor (beta chain) was captured in a study of neurological immune-mediated disorders. The method for making cDNA was 5'RACE, and it used 10-nucleotide random UMIs. TCRdb independently ran MiXCR on the 5' RACE reads; one entry per CDR3 protein. The data contain over 55,000 distinct CDR3 sequences, roughly 10% of them singletons. As regards this clonotype: Given a much more abundant clone one base away, this may be a read error.

The time point is: longitudinal time-point 2. A blood bank in Maryland, USA, provided the volunteers who served as healthy controls. The germline V gene encodes CDR1 WNHNN and CDR2 SYGVQD (reference sequence). This CDR3 spans 13 amino acids. The clonotype was recovered from a young man in good health. The J gene is TRBJ1-1, the V gene TRBV10-1, with unresolved D. The sample comprised PBMCs. CDR3 sequence: CAISESRTSEAFF. In nucleotides, the CDR3 is TGCGCCATCAGTGAGTCCCGGACGTCTGAAGCTTTCTTT.